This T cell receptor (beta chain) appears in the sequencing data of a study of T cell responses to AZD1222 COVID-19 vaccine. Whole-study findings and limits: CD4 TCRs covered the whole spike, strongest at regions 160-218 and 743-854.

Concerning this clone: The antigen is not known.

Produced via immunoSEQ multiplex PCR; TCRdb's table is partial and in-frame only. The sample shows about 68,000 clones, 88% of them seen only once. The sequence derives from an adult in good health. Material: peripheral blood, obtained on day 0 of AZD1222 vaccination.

As DNA, the CDR3 is TGCGCCAGCAGCCAACCTTTCAGGGGAGAGTTCGGAAACACCATATATTTT. Protein: CASSQPFRGEFGNTIYF. The chain couples TRBV4-1 to TRBJ1-3, with D possibly being TRBD1 (6 bases). V was pared by 2 bases and J by 4 bases, with 18 bases between. Germline V gene sequence: CDR1 MGHRA, CDR2 YSYEKL. The CDR3 covers 17 residues.